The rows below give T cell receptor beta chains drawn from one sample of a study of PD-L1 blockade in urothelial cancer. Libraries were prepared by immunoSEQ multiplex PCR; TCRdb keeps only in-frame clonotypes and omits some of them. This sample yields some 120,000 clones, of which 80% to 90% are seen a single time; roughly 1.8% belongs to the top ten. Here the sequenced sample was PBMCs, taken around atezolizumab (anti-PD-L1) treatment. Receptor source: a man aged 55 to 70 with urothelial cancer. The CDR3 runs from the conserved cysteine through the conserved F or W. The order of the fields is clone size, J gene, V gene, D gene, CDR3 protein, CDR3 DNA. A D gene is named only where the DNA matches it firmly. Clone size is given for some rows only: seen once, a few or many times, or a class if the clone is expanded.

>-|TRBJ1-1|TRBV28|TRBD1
CAIGPGTGANTEAFF
TGTGCCATCGGGCCCGGGACAGGAGCGAACACTGAAGCTTTCTTT
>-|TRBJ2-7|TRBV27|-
CASPNGGLGSYEQYF
TGTGCCAGCCCCAACGGGGGGCTAGGCTCCTACGAGCAGTACTTC
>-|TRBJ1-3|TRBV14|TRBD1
CASSSHPDRVGLWSILHF
TGTGCCAGCAGCTCACACCCGGACAGGGTGGGTCTCTGGAGCATATTACATTTT
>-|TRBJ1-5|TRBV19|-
CASSIEQDTINSNQPQHF
TGTGCCAGTAGTATAGAGCAGGACACAATAAATAGCAATCAGCCCCAGCATTTT
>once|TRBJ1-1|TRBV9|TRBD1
CASSFRGLMNTEAFF
TGTGCCAGCAGCTTCAGGGGGCTAATGAACACTGAAGCTTTCTTT
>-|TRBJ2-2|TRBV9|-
CASSLGVVNTGELFF
TGTGCCAGCAGCCTAGGGGTCGTTAACACCGGGGAGCTATTTTTT
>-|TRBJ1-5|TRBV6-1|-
CASSELDQPQHF
TGTGCCAGCAGTGAATTAGATCAGCCCCAGCATTTT
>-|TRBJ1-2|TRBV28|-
CASREQGTHRGYTF
TGTGCCAGCAGGGAACAGGGAACCCACAGAGGCTACACCTTC
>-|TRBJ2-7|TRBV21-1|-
CASSARDSNYEQYF
TGTGCCAGCAGCGCCCGGGACAGCAACTACGAGCAGTACTTC
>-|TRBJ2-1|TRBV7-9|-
CASSPIWTDGSYNEQFF
TGTGCCAGCAGTCCAATTTGGACAGACGGATCCTACAATGAGCAGTTCTTC
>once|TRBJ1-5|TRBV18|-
CASSPPGGNQPQHF
TGTGCCAGCTCACCACCGGGGGGAAATCAGCCCCAGCATTTT
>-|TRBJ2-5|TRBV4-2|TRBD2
CASSRDLAGDRGQTQYF
TGTGCCAGCAGCCGGGACTTAGCGGGGGACCGCGGTCAGACCCAGTACTTC
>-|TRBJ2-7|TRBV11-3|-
CASSLDGTATYEQYF
TGTGCCAGCAGCTTAGACGGGACTGCCACCTACGAGCAGTACTTC